The clone carrying this T cell receptor beta chain was picked up a small number of times. This sample was taken from a study of blood T cell repertoires in COVID-19. Measured with immunoSEQ multiplex PCR; TCRdb has only the in-frame clones, and not every one. The sample carries over 120,000 clones, 76% recorded once. The V end was cut by 6 bases, the J end by 0 bases, with 9 bases between. CDR1 is LNHDA and CDR2 is SQIVND in the germline V gene (reference sequence). The CDR3 loop spans 14 amino acids. The chain carries TRBV19 and TRBJ2-1, with D perhaps matching TRBD1 (6 bases). The source material was peripheral blood. The origin of this receptor is a woman of 80 years or more with active or convalescent COVID-19. The CDR3 here is CASRGQSSYNEQFF. CDR3 coding DNA: TGTGCCAGTAGAGGACAGTCCTCCTACAATGAGCAGTTCTTC.